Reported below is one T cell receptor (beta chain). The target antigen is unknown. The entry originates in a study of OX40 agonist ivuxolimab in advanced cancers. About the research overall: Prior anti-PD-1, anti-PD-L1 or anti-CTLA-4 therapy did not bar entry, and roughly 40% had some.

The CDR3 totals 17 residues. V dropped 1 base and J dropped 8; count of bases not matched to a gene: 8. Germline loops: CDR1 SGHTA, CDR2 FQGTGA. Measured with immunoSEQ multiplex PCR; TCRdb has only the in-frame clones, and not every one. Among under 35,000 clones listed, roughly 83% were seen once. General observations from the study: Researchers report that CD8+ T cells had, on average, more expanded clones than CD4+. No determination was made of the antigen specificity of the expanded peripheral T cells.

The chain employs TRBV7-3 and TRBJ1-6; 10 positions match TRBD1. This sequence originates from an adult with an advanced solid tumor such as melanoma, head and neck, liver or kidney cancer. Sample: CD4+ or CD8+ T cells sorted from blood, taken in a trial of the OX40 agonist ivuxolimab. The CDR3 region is CASSLMGDRGQDSPLHF. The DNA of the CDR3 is TGTGCCAGCAGCTTAATGGGGGACAGGGGACAGGATTCACCCCTCCACTTT.